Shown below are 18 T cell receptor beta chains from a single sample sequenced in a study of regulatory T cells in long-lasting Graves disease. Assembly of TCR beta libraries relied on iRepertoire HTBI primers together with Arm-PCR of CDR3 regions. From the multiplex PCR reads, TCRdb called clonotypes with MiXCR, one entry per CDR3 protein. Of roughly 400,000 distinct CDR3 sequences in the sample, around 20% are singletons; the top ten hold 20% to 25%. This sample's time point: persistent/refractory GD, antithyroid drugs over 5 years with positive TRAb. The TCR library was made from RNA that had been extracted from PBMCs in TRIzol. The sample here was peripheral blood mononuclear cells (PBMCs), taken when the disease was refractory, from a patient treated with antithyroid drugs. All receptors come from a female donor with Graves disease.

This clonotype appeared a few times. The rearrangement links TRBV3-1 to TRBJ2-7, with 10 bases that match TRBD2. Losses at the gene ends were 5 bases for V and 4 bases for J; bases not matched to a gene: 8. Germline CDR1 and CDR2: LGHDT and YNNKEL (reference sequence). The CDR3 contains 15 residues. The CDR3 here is CASSWGTSDKYEQYF. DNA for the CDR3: TGTGCCAGCAGCTGGGGGACTAGCGATAAGTACGAGCAGTACTTC.

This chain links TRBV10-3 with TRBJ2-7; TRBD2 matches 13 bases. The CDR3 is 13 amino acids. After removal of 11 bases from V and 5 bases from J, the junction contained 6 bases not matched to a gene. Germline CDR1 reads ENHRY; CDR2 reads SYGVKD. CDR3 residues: CAVGLAGVDEQYF. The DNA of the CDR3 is TGTGCCGTCGGACTAGCGGGAGTCGACGAGCAGTACTTC.

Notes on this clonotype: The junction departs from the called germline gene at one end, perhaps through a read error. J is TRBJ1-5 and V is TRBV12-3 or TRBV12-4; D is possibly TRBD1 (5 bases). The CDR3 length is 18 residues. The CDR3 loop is CANSPSWGGVAFNQPQHF. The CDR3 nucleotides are TGTGCCAACAGTCCCTCATGGGGGGGGGTTGCCTTCAATCAGCCCCAGCATTTT.

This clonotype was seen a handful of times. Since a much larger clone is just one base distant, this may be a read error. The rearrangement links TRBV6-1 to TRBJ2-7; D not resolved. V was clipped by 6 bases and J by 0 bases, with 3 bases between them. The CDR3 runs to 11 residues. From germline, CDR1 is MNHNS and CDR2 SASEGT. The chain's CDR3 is CASRFSYEQYF. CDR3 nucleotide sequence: TGTGCCAGCAGATTCTCCTACGAGCAGTACTTC.

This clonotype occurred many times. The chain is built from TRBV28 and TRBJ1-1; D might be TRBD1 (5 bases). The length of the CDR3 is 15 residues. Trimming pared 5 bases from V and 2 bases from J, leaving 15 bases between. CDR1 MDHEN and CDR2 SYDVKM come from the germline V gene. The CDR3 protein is CASSHTPTANTEAFF. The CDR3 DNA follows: TGTGCCAGCAGTCACACCCCGACAGCAAACACTGAAGCTTTCTTT.

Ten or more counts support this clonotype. The CDR3 nucleotides are TGTGCCAGCAGCCCCAGGGACTCCAACTCCTACGAGCAGTACTTC. It translates to CASSPRDSNSYEQYF. The chain uses TRBV7-2 and TRBJ2-7, with a tentative D call TRBD2 (6 bases). Deletions cut 5 bases from V and 0 bases from J, with 14 bases between. Germline values: CDR1 SGHTA, CDR2 FQGNSA. The CDR3 length is 15 residues.

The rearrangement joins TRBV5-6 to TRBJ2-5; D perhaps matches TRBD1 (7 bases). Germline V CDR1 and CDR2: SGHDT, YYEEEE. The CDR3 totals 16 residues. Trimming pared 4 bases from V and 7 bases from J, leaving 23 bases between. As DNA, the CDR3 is TGTGCCAGCAGCCGTCCTCGGCGGGACAGCCTCCGGACCCAGTACTTC. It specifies CASSRPRRDSLRTQYF.

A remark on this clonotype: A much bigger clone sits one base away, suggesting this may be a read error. The CDR3 nucleotides read TGTGCCAGCAGTTTAAAGGGCCGTCATCAGCCCCAGCATTTT. It yields the protein CASSLKGRHQPQHF. This chain links TRBV12-3 or TRBV12-4 with TRBJ1-5; D is undetermined. V was pared by 2 bases and J by 5 bases, with 10 bases between. This CDR3 comprises 14 residues.

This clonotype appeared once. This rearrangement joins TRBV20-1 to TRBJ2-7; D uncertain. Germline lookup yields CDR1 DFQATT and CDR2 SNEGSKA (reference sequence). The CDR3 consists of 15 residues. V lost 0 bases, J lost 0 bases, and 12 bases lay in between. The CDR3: CSARDIVRSSYEQYF. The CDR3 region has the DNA TGCAGTGCTAGAGATATTGTCCGGAGCTCCTACGAGCAGTACTTC.

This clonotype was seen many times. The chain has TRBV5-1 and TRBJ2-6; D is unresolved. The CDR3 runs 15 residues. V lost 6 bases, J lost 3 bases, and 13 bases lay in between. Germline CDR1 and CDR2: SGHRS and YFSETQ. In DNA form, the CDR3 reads TGCGCCAGCACCCCACTCTTGGGTGGGGCCAACGTCCTGACTTTC. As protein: CASTPLLGGANVLTF.

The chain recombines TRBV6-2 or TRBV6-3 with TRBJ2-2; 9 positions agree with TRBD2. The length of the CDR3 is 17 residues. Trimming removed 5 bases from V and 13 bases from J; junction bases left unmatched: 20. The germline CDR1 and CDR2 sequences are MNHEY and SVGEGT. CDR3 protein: CASSHKGLAGTGRALFF. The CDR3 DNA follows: TGTGCCAGCAGTCATAAGGGGCTAGCGGGGACTGGCCGGGCGCTGTTTTTT.

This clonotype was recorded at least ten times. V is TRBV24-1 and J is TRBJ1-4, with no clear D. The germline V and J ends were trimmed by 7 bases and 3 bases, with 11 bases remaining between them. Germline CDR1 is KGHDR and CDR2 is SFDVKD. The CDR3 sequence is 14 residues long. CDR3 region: CATSEGSPNEKLFF. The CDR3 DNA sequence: TGTGCCACCAGCGAGGGCAGCCCTAATGAAAAACTGTTTTTT.

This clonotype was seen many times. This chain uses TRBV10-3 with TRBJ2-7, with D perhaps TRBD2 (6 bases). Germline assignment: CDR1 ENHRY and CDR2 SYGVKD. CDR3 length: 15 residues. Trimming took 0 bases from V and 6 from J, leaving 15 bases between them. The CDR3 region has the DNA TGTGCCATCAGTGAGTCGACCGGGGCGGGACGCGAGCAGTACTTC. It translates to CAISESTGAGREQYF.

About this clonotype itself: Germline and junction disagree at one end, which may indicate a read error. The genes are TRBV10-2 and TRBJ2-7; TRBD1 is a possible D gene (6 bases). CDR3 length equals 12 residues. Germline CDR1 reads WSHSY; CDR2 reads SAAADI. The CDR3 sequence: CASKGQSFEQYF. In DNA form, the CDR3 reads TGCGCCAGCAAGGGACAATCCTTCGAGCAGTACTTC.

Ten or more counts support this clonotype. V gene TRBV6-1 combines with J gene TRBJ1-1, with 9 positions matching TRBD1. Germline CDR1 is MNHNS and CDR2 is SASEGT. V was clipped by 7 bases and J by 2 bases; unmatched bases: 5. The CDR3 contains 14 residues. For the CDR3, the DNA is TGTGCCAGCAACCTGGGACAGGGAAACACTGAAGCTTTCTTT. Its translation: CASNLGQGNTEAFF.

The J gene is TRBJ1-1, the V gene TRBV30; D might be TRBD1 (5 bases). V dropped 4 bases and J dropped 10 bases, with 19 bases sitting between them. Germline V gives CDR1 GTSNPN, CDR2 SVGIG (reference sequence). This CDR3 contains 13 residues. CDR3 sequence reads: CAWTSGALSRAFF. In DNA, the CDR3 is TGTGCCTGGACCTCCGGGGCCCTGTCGAGAGCTTTCTTT.

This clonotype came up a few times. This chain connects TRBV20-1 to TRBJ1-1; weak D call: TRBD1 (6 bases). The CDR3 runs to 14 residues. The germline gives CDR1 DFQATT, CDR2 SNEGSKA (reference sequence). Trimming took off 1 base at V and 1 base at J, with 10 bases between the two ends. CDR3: CSARAWGANTEAFF. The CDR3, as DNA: TGCAGTGCTAGAGCGTGGGGGGCGAACACTGAAGCTTTCTTT.

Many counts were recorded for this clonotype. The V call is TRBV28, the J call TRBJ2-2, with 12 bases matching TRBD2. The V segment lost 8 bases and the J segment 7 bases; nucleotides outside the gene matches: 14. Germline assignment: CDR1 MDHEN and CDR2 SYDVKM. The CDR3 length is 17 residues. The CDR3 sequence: CASARERLAGAGGELFF. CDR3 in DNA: TGTGCCAGCGCGAGAGAAAGACTAGCGGGAGCGGGCGGGGAGCTGTTTTTT.